Each of the 9 T cell receptor beta chains below was sequenced from the same sample in a study of blood T cell repertoires in COVID-19. The assay was immunoSEQ multiplex PCR, and TCRdb's table has in-frame clones only and misses some. Of about 170,000 clones in the sample, approximately 85% were seen once. The sequenced sample was peripheral blood. These receptors came from a man aged 60-69 years who had recovered from COVID-19.

This clone has just a few counts. The rearrangement links TRBV27 to TRBJ2-3; D remains unclear. This CDR3 spans 15 amino acids. Germline V CDR1 and CDR2: MNHEY, SMNVEV (reference sequence). V was shortened by 3 bases and J by 1 base, with 11 bases between the two germline ends. The CDR3 DNA sequence: TGTGCCAGCAGTTTCTTGGTAGCAGGCACAGATACGCAGTATTTT. Its protein product is CASSFLVAGTDTQYF.

This clone was picked up a small number of times. J is TRBJ1-1 and V is TRBV4-2; possible D gene TRBD1, 6 bases. The germline CDR1 and CDR2 sequences are LGHNA and YNFKEQ. There are 14 residues in the CDR3. V gave up 0 bases and J gave up 11 bases, with 16 bases separating them. CDR3 DNA: TGTGCCAGCAGCCAAGATTGGAAGACAGGACGGGCTTTCTTT. This translates into CASSQDWKTGRAFF.

CDR3 protein: CAISESTYGYTF. CDR3 nucleotide sequence: TGTGCCATCAGTGAATCGACTTATGGCTACACCTTC. J is TRBJ1-2 and V is TRBV10-3, with D hard to call. Per the germline V gene, CDR1 is ENHRY and CDR2 is SYGVKD. Trimming pared 3 bases from V and 5 bases from J, leaving 7 bases between. The CDR3 loop spans 12 amino acids.

This chain links TRBV5-4 with TRBJ2-7, with 8 bases aligning to TRBD1. The CDR3 is 15 amino acids. V shed 6 bases and J 3 bases; nucleotides not matched to a gene: 11. The germline V gene has CDR1 SGHNT and CDR2 YYREEE (reference sequence). Here the CDR3 reads CASNVGQEANYEQYF. DNA for the CDR3: TGTGCCAGCAATGTGGGACAGGAAGCAAACTACGAGCAGTACTTC. The complete variable domain, with remaining parts taken from reference TRBV5-4 and TRBJ2-7, reads ETGVTQSPTHLIKTRGQQVTLRCSSQSGHNTVSWYQQALGQGPQFIFQYYREEENGRGNFPPRFSGLQFPNYSSELNVNALELDDSALYLCASNVGQEANYEQYFGPGTRLTVT.

The chain employs TRBV27 and TRBJ2-7, with D maybe TRBD2 (7 bases). The V gene's germline CDR1 is MNHEY and CDR2 SMNVEV (reference sequence). Trimming cost V 1 base and J 4 bases, with 14 bases left between them. The CDR3 loop spans 15 amino acids. Written as DNA, the CDR3 is TGTGCCAGCAGTTTATGGGGGGGCGCTGGGTACGAGCAGTACTTC. Translated: CASSLWGGAGYEQYF.

This chain links TRBV3-1 (or the pseudogene TRBV3-2) with TRBJ2-5; D gene uncertain. This CDR3 region has 12 residues. V was trimmed by 10 bases and J by 3 bases, leaving 12 bases between them. Germline loops: CDR1 LGHDT, CDR2 YNNKEL (reference sequence). The CDR3 DNA sequence: TGTGCCACCAGAAGAGATGAAGAGACCCAGTACTTC. Translation gives CATRRDEETQYF.

The genes are TRBV7-3 and TRBJ1-1, with D perhaps TRBD1 (5 bases). The CDR3 is made up of 15 amino acids. Deletions cut 1 base from V and 3 bases from J, with 12 bases between. Germline CDR1 and CDR2: SGHTA and FQGTGA. The CDR3 nucleotides are TGTGCCAGCAGCTTAAACGGGAGGGGTGACACTGAAGCTTTCTTT. This codes for CASSLNGRGDTEAFF.

The rearrangement uses TRBV7-2 and TRBJ1-1, with a weak D call TRBD1 (5 bases). This CDR3 region has 14 residues. Germline V gene lookup returns CDR1 SGHTA and CDR2 FQGNSA. The V gene lost 5 bases and the J gene lost 5 bases, with 15 bases spanning the gap. In nucleotides, the CDR3 is TGTGCCAGCAGCCCCCCTTGGGGGGGGACTGAAGCTTTCTTT. Its translation: CASSPPWGGTEAFF. Filled out from reference TRBV7-2 and TRBJ1-1, the complete variable domain reads GAGVSQSPSNKVTEKGKDVELRCDPISGHTALYWYRQSLGQGLEFLIYFQGNSAPDKSGLPSDRFSAERTGGSVSTLTIQRTQQEDSAVYLCASSPPWGGTEAFFGQGTRLTVV.

The V and J genes are TRBV12-3 or TRBV12-4 and TRBJ2-3; 8 positions agree with TRBD2. V shed 6 bases and J 4 bases; nucleotides not matched to a gene: 3. The CDR3 length is 13 residues. The CDR3 nucleotides are TGTGCCAGCAGCGGGGGGGCTCCAGATACGCAGTATTTT. The encoded protein is CASSGGAPDTQYF.